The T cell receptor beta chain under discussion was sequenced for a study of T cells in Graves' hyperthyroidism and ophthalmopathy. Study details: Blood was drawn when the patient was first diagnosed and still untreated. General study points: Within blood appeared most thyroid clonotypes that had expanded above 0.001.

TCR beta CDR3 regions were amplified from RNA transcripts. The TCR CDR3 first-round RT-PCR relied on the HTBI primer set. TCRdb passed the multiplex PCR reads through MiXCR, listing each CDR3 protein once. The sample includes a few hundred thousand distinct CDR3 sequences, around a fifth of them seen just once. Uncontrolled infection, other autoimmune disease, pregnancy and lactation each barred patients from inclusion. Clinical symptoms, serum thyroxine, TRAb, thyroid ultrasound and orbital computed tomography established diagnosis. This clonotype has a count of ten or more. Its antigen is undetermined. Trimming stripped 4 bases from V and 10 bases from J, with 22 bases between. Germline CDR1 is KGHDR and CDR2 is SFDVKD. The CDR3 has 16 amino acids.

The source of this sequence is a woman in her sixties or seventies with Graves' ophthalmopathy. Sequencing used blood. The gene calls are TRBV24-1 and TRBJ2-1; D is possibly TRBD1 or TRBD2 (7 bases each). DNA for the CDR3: TGTGCCACCAGTGACTCCAGGGGGACTACAATCAGGGAGCAGTTCTTC. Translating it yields CATSDSRGTTIREQFF.